Shown below are 26 T cell receptor beta chains from a single sample sequenced in a study of T cell responses to AZD1222 COVID-19 vaccine. Produced via immunoSEQ multiplex PCR; TCRdb's table is partial and in-frame only. The data contain over 150,000 clones, roughly 89% of them seen just once; the ten biggest clones take up about 1%. The specimen was peripheral blood, collected 28 days after the second AZD1222 dose. All receptors derive from an adult who received the AZD1222 COVID-19 vaccine.

The chain is built from TRBV5-8 and TRBJ1-5; possible D gene TRBD1, 5 bases. The germline gives CDR1 SGHTS, CDR2 YDEGEE. The CDR3 length is 15 residues. Trimming left V 3 bases short and J 0 bases short, with 10 bases between. The CDR3 loop reads CASSYTGLSNQPQHF. The DNA of the CDR3 is TGTGCCAGCAGCTACACGGGACTTAGCAATCAGCCCCAGCATTTT.

A few counts support this clone. This sequence joins TRBV11-2 and TRBJ2-5; D may be TRBD1 or TRBD2 (7 bases each). Germline CDR1 is SGHAT and CDR2 is FQNNGV. The CDR3 runs to 16 residues. The V end lost 1 base, the J end lost 4 bases, and 16 bases lay between the germline ends. CDR3 in amino acids: CASSLVTGRGRETQYF. Here the CDR3 DNA reads TGTGCCAGCAGCTTAGTGACAGGGAGGGGACGAGAGACCCAGTACTTC.

The CDR3 protein is CASRATGEYNEQFF. CDR3 sequence (DNA): TGTGCCAGCAGGGCAACCGGGGAGTACAATGAGCAGTTCTTC. The chain couples TRBV11-2 to TRBJ2-1; D may be TRBD2 (5 bases). This CDR3 comprises 14 residues. Per the germline V gene, CDR1 is SGHAT and CDR2 is FQNNGV. Trimming removed 6 bases at V and 4 bases at J, with 13 bases between.

The rearrangement joins TRBV11-2 to TRBJ2-7; D might be TRBD1 (5 bases). Germline V gene sequence: CDR1 SGHAT, CDR2 FQNNGV. V gave up 2 bases and J gave up 0 bases, with 5 bases separating them. The length of the CDR3 is 13 residues. The CDR3 nucleotides are TGTGCCAGCAGCTTAAGGGGCTCCTACGAGCAGTACTTC. Protein product: CASSLRGSYEQYF.

The rearrangement joins TRBV18 to TRBJ2-7, with D unresolved. V was clipped by 0 bases and J by 7 bases, with 4 bases between them. The CDR3 contains 11 residues. In germline, CDR1 is KGHSH, CDR2 LQKENI. CDR3 sequence: CASSPPWEQYF. DNA of the CDR3: TGTGCCAGCTCACCACCTTGGGAGCAGTACTTC.

In nucleotides, the CDR3 is TGTGCCAGCAGTGAATTTGGGGGGGAGACTGAAGCTTTCTTT. Encoded protein: CASSEFGGETEAFF. The chain uses TRBV6-1 and TRBJ1-1, with D possibly being TRBD1 (5 bases). Germline CDR1 and CDR2: MNHNS and SASEGT. V dropped 2 bases and J dropped 5 bases, with 12 bases sitting between them. CDR3 length: 14 amino acids.

The chain combines TRBV5-6 with TRBJ1-1; a weak D match, TRBD1 (5 bases). The ends were cut back, 2 bases at V and 4 bases at J, with 12 bases in the middle. The CDR3 has 14 amino acids. Germline CDR1 and CDR2: SGHDT and YYEEEE. In nucleotides, the CDR3 is TGTGCCAGCAGCTTAAGTCTAAGGGGCACTGAAGCTTTCTTT. It is translated as CASSLSLRGTEAFF.

The V call is TRBV6-5, the J call TRBJ1-2; D remains ambiguous. CDR3 size: 13 residues. V dropped 7 bases and J dropped 7 bases, with 16 bases sitting between them. CDR1 and CDR2 (germline): MNHEY, SVGAGI. CDR3 DNA: TGTGCCAGCAAACCCCCCCAGGTTCGTGGCTACACCTTC. As protein: CASKPPQVRGYTF.

The chain has TRBV5-1 and TRBJ1-6; possible D gene TRBD1, 5 bases. CDR3 length equals 17 residues. With 0 bases removed from V and 9 bases from J, the gap between germline ends came to 19 bases. The V gene's germline CDR1 is SGHRS and CDR2 YFSETQ. DNA for the CDR3: TGCGCCAGCAGCTTGGCCAGTCGCAGCCGGGGGGGTTCACCCCTCCACTTT. Amino acid sequence: CASSLASRSRGGSPLHF.

CDR3 sequence: CASSRKAPTGVLGYEQFF. The CDR3 DNA is TGCGCCAGCAGCCGTAAAGCTCCGACAGGGGTACTTGGGTATGAGCAGTTCTTC. This chain connects TRBV5-1 to TRBJ2-1; 8 nucleotides align to TRBD1. This CDR3 has 18 residues. V dropped 4 bases and J dropped 8; count of bases not matched to a gene: 20. Germline V gene data show CDR1 as SGHRS and CDR2 as YFSETQ.

This clone has a handful of counts. The CDR3 DNA reads TGTGCCAGCAGCCCCGGGACAGGGCAGCAGTATTTT. Translated: CASSPGTGQQYF. The chain has TRBV7-9 and TRBJ2-3; TRBD1 agrees at 9 bases. Germline V CDR1 and CDR2: SEHNR, FQNEAQ (reference sequence). The J segment lost 11 bases and the V segment lost 5 bases, leaving 5 bases of the junction unmatched. There are 12 residues in the CDR3.

In nucleotides, the CDR3 is TGTGCCAGCAGCCAAGATGTGGGAGAAGAGACCCAGTACTTC. Translated: CASSQDVGEETQYF. The J gene is TRBJ2-5, the V gene TRBV4-2; TRBD2 might be the D (5 bases). This CDR3 comprises 14 residues. Trimming removed 0 bases at V and 3 bases at J, with 8 bases between. CDR1 and CDR2 from the germline V gene are LGHNA and YNFKEQ.

This CDR3 is CASSSGQGSSYEQYF. In nucleotides, the CDR3 is TGTGCCAGCAGCTCGGGACAGGGGAGCTCCTACGAGCAGTACTTC. V gene TRBV9 combines with J gene TRBJ2-7, with 10 positions matching TRBD1. The germline V gene encodes CDR1 SGDLS and CDR2 YYNGEE. The CDR3 contains 15 residues. The trim removed 4 bases at V and 0 bases at J, leaving 4 bases unmatched.

This rearrangement joins TRBV19 to TRBJ2-3; 7 positions match TRBD1. Trimming took 5 bases from V and 2 from J; bases not matched to a gene: 10. In germline, CDR1 is LNHDA, CDR2 SQIVND (reference sequence). CDR3 size: 16 residues. The DNA for the CDR3 is TGTGCCAGTAGTGTGGGGACAGCGTCTTCCACAGATACGCAGTATTTT. The encoded protein is CASSVGTASSTDTQYF.

The gene calls are TRBV5-1 and TRBJ2-3; TRBD1 matches at 7 bases. Trimming at V came to 2 bases and at J to 0 bases, leaving 3 bases not matched to a gene. Looked up from germline, CDR1 is SGHRS and CDR2 is YFSETQ. This CDR3 spans 15 amino acids. The CDR3 nucleotides read TGCGCCAGCAGCTTACCGGGACAGAGCACAGATACGCAGTATTTT. As protein: CASSLPGQSTDTQYF.

The V and J genes are TRBV6-5 and TRBJ1-5, with D perhaps TRBD1 (5 bases). V was pared by 5 bases and J by 5 bases, with 10 bases between. This CDR3 is 13 amino acids long. CDR1 and CDR2 (germline): MNHEY, SVGAGI. CDR3 sequence reads: CASSSREDQPQHF. DNA for the CDR3: TGTGCCAGCAGTAGCAGGGAAGATCAGCCCCAGCATTTT.

The chain employs TRBV10-3 and TRBJ2-6; possibly TRBD1 for D (5 bases). Germline V gives CDR1 ENHRY, CDR2 SYGVKD. CDR3 length: 17 residues. Deletions cut 3 bases from V and 0 bases from J, with 12 bases between. CDR3 bases: TGTGCCATCAGTGATCGCAGGGCCTCCTCTGGGGCCAACGTCCTGACTTTC. Its translation is CAISDRRASSGANVLTF.

This clone was observed a few times. The chain is built from TRBV4-1 and TRBJ2-7, with TRBD1 as a possible D gene (6 bases). The germline CDR1 and CDR2 sequences are MGHRA and YSYEKL. There are 12 residues in the CDR3. V was trimmed by 3 bases and J by 6 bases, leaving 9 bases between them. The CDR3, as DNA: TGCGCCAGCAGCCAGGGGGCAAGCGAGCAGTACTTC. As protein: CASSQGASEQYF.

The rearrangement joins TRBV7-8 to TRBJ2-7; a weak D match, TRBD1 (6 bases). Germline CDR1 reads SGHVS; CDR2 reads FQNEAQ. The V and J ends lost 5 bases and 2 bases respectively, with 10 bases between them. CDR3 length equals 13 residues. This CDR3 reads CASSDRRAYEQYF. The CDR3 DNA sequence: TGTGCCAGCAGCGACAGGAGAGCCTACGAGCAGTACTTC.

About this clone itself: Other DNA sequences within the sample encode an identical CDR3. The chain has TRBV2 and TRBJ1-5; D gene ambiguous. CDR3 length equals 13 residues. In germline, CDR1 is SNHLY, CDR2 FYNNEI. The V and J ends lost 1 base and 4 bases respectively, with 5 bases between them. This CDR3 reads CASSEGKNQPQHF. The CDR3 DNA sequence: TGTGCCAGCAGTGAAGGGAAAAATCAGCCCCAGCATTTT.

This clone was seen a handful of times. J is TRBJ2-7 and V is TRBV13, with TRBD2 as a possible D gene (6 bases). This CDR3 region has 12 residues. The V end lost 5 bases, the J end lost 2 bases, and 7 bases lay between the germline ends. Germline CDR1 is PRHDT and CDR2 is FYEKMQ (reference sequence). This chain's CDR3 is CASSRGTYEQYF. The CDR3 coding sequence is TGTGCCAGCAGCCGCGGGACCTACGAGCAGTACTTC.

The J gene is TRBJ2-3, the V gene TRBV5-8; D uncertain. Trimming removed 2 bases at V and 4 bases at J, with 20 bases between. CDR1 and CDR2 (germline): SGHTS, YDEGEE. CDR3 length equals 17 residues. This CDR3 is CASSFSASRPGPDTQYF. Here the CDR3 DNA reads TGTGCCAGCAGCTTTTCGGCGTCGCGACCCGGCCCAGATACGCAGTATTTT.

In regard to this clone: This specimen includes other DNA sequences encoding the same CDR3. The V and J genes are TRBV15 and TRBJ2-5; no reliable D call. Germline lookup yields CDR1 LNHNV and CDR2 YYDKDF (reference sequence). This CDR3 is 12 amino acids long. Trimming cost V 0 bases and J 5 bases, with 4 bases left between them. The CDR3 is CATSRDRETQYF. CDR3 DNA: TGTGCCACCAGCAGAGATAGGGAGACCCAGTACTTC.

The chain links TRBV3-1 (or the pseudogene TRBV3-2) to TRBJ2-1; D call uncertain. V gave up 4 bases and J gave up 5 bases, with 15 bases separating them. The CDR3 has 15 residues. CDR1 and CDR2 (germline): LGHDT, YNNKEL (reference sequence). The CDR3 reads CASSPLLTTNNEQFF. CDR3 nucleotides: TGTGCCAGCAGCCCTCTGCTAACGACAAACAATGAGCAGTTCTTC.

The genes are TRBV10-3 and TRBJ2-1; D is perhaps TRBD1 or TRBD2 (6 bases each). The CDR3 is 14 amino acids. The ends were cut back, 7 bases at V and 1 base at J, with 11 bases in the middle. In germline, CDR1 is ENHRY, CDR2 SYGVKD. The CDR3 sequence: CAIKGGTSYNEQFF. The CDR3 coding sequence is TGTGCCATCAAGGGGGGTACTTCCTACAATGAGCAGTTCTTC.

V is TRBV6-5 and J is TRBJ2-2, with 8 nucleotides matching TRBD1. After removal of 4 bases from V and 2 bases from J, the junction contained 6 bases not matched to a gene. CDR3 size: 16 residues. In germline, CDR1 is MNHEY, CDR2 SVGAGI. The CDR3 nucleotides read TGTGCCAGCAGTTCCAGGGGGCGGCGTAACACCGGGGAGCTGTTTTTT. Encoded protein: CASSSRGRRNTGELFF.